This entry concerns a single T cell receptor beta chain. Clones were read by immunoSEQ multiplex PCR, and TCRdb kept only the in-frame ones, dropping some. In the table there are more than 300,000 clones, around 90% of which are singletons. Donors in Cohort 3 counted as recovered after two negative PCRs, clearance, or symptom resolution. This CDR3 contains 12 residues. V was clipped by 4 bases and J by 7 bases, with 11 bases between them. Germline CDR1 MGHRA, CDR2 YSYEKL. The data derive from a study of blood T cell repertoires in COVID-19. Material: PBMCs or T cells enriched from blood (not recorded which). The chain combines TRBV4-1 with TRBJ2-7, with D possibly matching TRBD2 (5 bases). This receptor was identified in a woman aged 25 to 39 who had recovered from COVID-19. CDR3 sequence: CASSPISGEQYF. CDR3 DNA: TGCGCCAGCAGCCCTATCTCGGGGGAGCAGTACTTC.